A single sample is the source of the 26 T cell receptor beta chains below, sequenced in a study of blood T cell repertoires in COVID-19. TCRdb's table, derived via immunoSEQ multiplex PCR, lists solely in-frame clones and lacks some. The sample includes 300,000 or so clones, 70% to 90% of them seen just once. Sequencing was done on a sample of PBMCs or T cells enriched from blood (not recorded which). These receptors were taken from a woman aged 25 to 39 who had recovered from COVID-19.

This clone appeared a single time. J is TRBJ2-3 and V is TRBV3-1 (or the pseudogene TRBV3-2), with TRBD1 matching over 7 bases. The CDR3 has 15 amino acids. Trimming removed 3 bases from V and 0 bases from J; junction bases left unmatched: 3. Germline V gene lookup returns CDR1 LGHDT and CDR2 YNNKEL (reference sequence). The CDR3, as DNA: TGTGCCAGCAGCCATGGCAGGGGGAGCACAGATACGCAGTATTTT. It translates to CASSHGRGSTDTQYF.

The chain is built from TRBV5-4 and TRBJ1-5; 7 positions agree with TRBD1. Germline V gene sequence: CDR1 SGHNT, CDR2 YYREEE (reference sequence). The V and J ends lost 4 bases and 1 base, in that order; junction bases with no gene match: 2. The CDR3 contains 14 residues. CDR3 sequence: CASSLTGSNQPQHF. The CDR3 DNA sequence: TGTGCCAGCAGCCTGACAGGGAGCAATCAGCCCCAGCATTTT.

The chain is built from TRBV5-1 and TRBJ1-4; TRBD1 might be the D (6 bases). This CDR3 is built from 16 residues. In germline, CDR1 is SGHRS, CDR2 YFSETQ. The V end was cut by 3 bases, the J end by 5 bases, with 17 bases between. The CDR3 protein is CASSSLPGQTNEKLFF. CDR3 coding DNA: TGCGCCAGCAGCTCCCTCCCGGGACAAACAAATGAAAAACTGTTTTTT.

The CDR3 DNA reads as TGTGCCTGGAGCAACAGCCTTGGGGCTTTCTTT. Translation gives CAWSNSLGAFF. J is TRBJ1-1 and V is TRBV30, with D unresolved. V lost 3 bases to trimming and J lost 11 bases, with 13 bases between them. This CDR3 spans 11 amino acids. The germline gives CDR1 GTSNPN, CDR2 SVGIG (reference sequence).

The CDR3 here is CASSGTSTDTQYF. CDR3 DNA: TGTGCCAGTTCGGGGACTAGCACAGATACGCAGTATTTT. The chain joins TRBV19 to TRBJ2-3; TRBD2 is a possible D gene (6 bases). Germline CDR1 LNHDA, CDR2 SQIVND (reference sequence). This CDR3 region has 13 residues. Deletions cut 8 bases from V and 0 bases from J, with 9 bases between. The full variable domain, completed using reference TRBV19 and TRBJ2-3, is DGGITQSPKYLFRKEGQNVTLSCEQNLNHDAMYWYRQDPGQGLRLIYYSQIVNDFQKGDIAEGYSVSREKKESFPLTVTSAQKNPTAFYLCASSGTSTDTQYFGPGTRLTVL.

The J gene is TRBJ1-1, the V gene TRBV7-9; D remains ambiguous. Looked up from germline, CDR1 is SEHNR and CDR2 is FQNEAQ (reference sequence). V was trimmed by 0 bases and J by 1 base, leaving 6 bases between them. The CDR3 is made up of 14 amino acids. The CDR3 loop reads CASSLAGPNTEAFF. CDR3 DNA sequence: TGTGCCAGCAGCTTAGCGGGCCCGAACACTGAAGCTTTCTTT.

The rearrangement links TRBV19 to TRBJ1-3, with D perhaps matching TRBD1 (6 bases). Trimming pared 9 bases from V and 3 bases from J, leaving 12 bases between. From germline, CDR1 is LNHDA and CDR2 SQIVND (reference sequence). The CDR3 sequence is 13 residues long. CDR3 sequence: CASTDSLGNTIYF. CDR3 nucleotide sequence: TGTGCCAGCACGGACAGTCTTGGAAACACCATATATTTT.

This rearrangement joins TRBV7-2 to TRBJ2-7; D perhaps matches TRBD1 (6 bases). The CDR3 sequence is 14 residues long. Germline V CDR1 and CDR2: SGHTA, FQGNSA. V lost 3 bases, J lost 4 bases, and 13 bases lay in between. The CDR3 nucleotides are TGTGCCAGCAGCTTTAGGCAGGGGAGATACGAGCAGTACTTC. Its translation: CASSFRQGRYEQYF.

CDR3 nucleotides: TGTGCCAGCAGCTTAATGGATAGCGGGGGCGCGAACACCGGGGAGCTGTTTTTT. Translating it yields CASSLMDSGGANTGELFF. The chain is built from TRBV7-2 and TRBJ2-2; 9 positions match TRBD2. CDR3 length equals 18 residues. V lost 2 bases, J lost 0 bases, and 7 bases stayed unmatched. CDR1 and CDR2 (germline): SGHTA, FQGNSA.

The V call is TRBV2, the J call TRBJ2-1; tentative D call: TRBD2 (6 bases). Trimming took 4 bases from V and 10 from J, leaving 8 bases between them. CDR3 length equals 11 residues. Per germline, CDR1 SNHLY and CDR2 FYNNEI. CDR3 sequence reads: CASSVGGEQFF. Written as DNA, the CDR3 is TGTGCCAGCAGTGTCGGAGGGGAGCAGTTCTTC.

The chain's CDR3 is CASSGGLLGAETQYF. The CDR3 DNA follows: TGCGCCAGCAGCGGGGGACTTCTAGGCGCGGAGACCCAGTACTTC. V and J are TRBV5-1 and TRBJ2-5; possible D gene TRBD2, 6 bases. Trimming left V 4 bases short and J 5 bases short, with 18 bases between. CDR1 is SGHRS, CDR2 YFSETQ, per germline. CDR3 length: 15 amino acids.

The chain joins TRBV19 to TRBJ1-2, with D possibly TRBD1 on 6 matching bases. CDR3 size: 16 residues. V lost 6 bases and J lost 6, with 23 bases in between. Germline V lookup: CDR1 LNHDA, CDR2 SQIVND (reference sequence). The DNA for the CDR3 is TGTGCCAGTAGGCTAGCCCCGGGGGGCGCGAAGAATGGCTACACCTTC. Its protein product is CASRLAPGGAKNGYTF.

The chain employs TRBV30 and TRBJ1-2; D unclear. The CDR3 totals 13 residues. The germline V gene encodes CDR1 GTSNPN and CDR2 SVGIG (reference sequence). Trimming cost V 0 bases and J 3 bases, with 8 bases left between them. The CDR3 region has the DNA TGTGCCTGGAGTGTACGTACAGACTATGGCTACACCTTC. This sequence encodes CAWSVRTDYGYTF.

The chain joins TRBV6-5 to TRBJ2-3; no firm D call. The CDR3 contains 13 residues. V lost 6 bases and J 3 bases, leaving 10 bases between the germline ends. Germline lookup yields CDR1 MNHEY and CDR2 SVGAGI. The CDR3 nucleotides read TGTGCCAGCAGCTCCACAGAGACAGATACGCAGTATTTT. Its translation: CASSSTETDTQYF.

J is TRBJ1-2 and V is TRBV4-1; 7 nucleotides line up with TRBD1. The germline V gene has CDR1 MGHRA and CDR2 YSYEKL. There are 14 residues in the CDR3. The ends lost 2 bases at V and 8 bases at J; junction bases unmatched: 8. DNA for the CDR3: TGCGCCAGCAGCCAAATCGGACAGGATCAGGGCTACACCTTC. It codes for CASSQIGQDQGYTF.

The V call is TRBV5-8, the J call TRBJ1-2; D perhaps matches TRBD1 (5 bases). Per germline, CDR1 SGHTS and CDR2 YDEGEE. The CDR3 is made up of 17 amino acids. The germline V and J ends were trimmed by 5 bases and 4 bases, with 24 bases remaining between them. The CDR3 spells CASSSPTTPGFLYGYTF. The CDR3 DNA reads as TGTGCCAGCAGTTCACCTACCACCCCAGGGTTCCTCTATGGCTACACCTTC. The variable domain in full, with the rest retrieved from reference TRBV5-8 and TRBJ1-2, is EAGVTQSPTHLIKTRGQQATLRCSPISGHTSVYWYQQALGLGLQFLLWYDEGEERNRGNFPPRFSGRQFPNYSSELNVNALELEDSALYLCASSSPTTPGFLYGYTFGSGTRLTVV.

V gene TRBV21-1 combines with J gene TRBJ1-2. TRBV21-1 constitutes a pseudogene. This CDR3 comprises 17 residues. DNA for the CDR3: TGTGCCAGCAGCAAAGTGGCGGGGAAATTAATAGACTATGGCTACACCTTC. Residues: CASSKVAGKLIDYGYTF.

The gene calls are TRBV4-1 and TRBJ2-2; D possibly corresponds to TRBD1 (6 bases). The length of the CDR3 is 18 residues. V lost 1 base to trimming and J lost 3 bases, with 18 bases between them. Germline V gene data show CDR1 as MGHRA and CDR2 as YSYEKL. CDR3: CASSQGGGQGMDTGELFF. CDR3 nucleotides: TGCGCCAGCAGCCAAGGAGGAGGCCAGGGGATGGACACCGGGGAGCTGTTTTTT.

The table lists this clone with a few counts. The chain carries TRBV30 and TRBJ2-1; 11 bases match TRBD2. V lost 0 bases and J lost 2; bases outside the gene matches: 6. The CDR3 loop spans 17 amino acids. The germline gives CDR1 GTSNPN, CDR2 SVGIG (reference sequence). The CDR3 nucleotides are TGTGCCTGGAGTGTATTCCGACTAGCGGGGACCTACAATGAGCAGTTCTTC. Protein sequence: CAWSVFRLAGTYNEQFF.

This clone was counted a single time. The V gene is TRBV5-1, the J gene TRBJ2-5, with 16 positions matching TRBD2. The CDR3 has 19 amino acids. V was pared by 4 bases and J by 3 bases, with 12 bases of the junction left unmatched. In germline, CDR1 is SGHRS, CDR2 YFSETQ. CDR3 in amino acids: CASSLPGLAGGNLKETQYF. CDR3 in DNA: TGCGCCAGCAGCCTTCCGGGACTAGCGGGGGGGAATTTAAAAGAGACCCAGTACTTC.

The chain joins TRBV29-1 to TRBJ1-2; D call uncertain. The CDR3 length is 14 residues. Germline V gives CDR1 SQVTM, CDR2 ANQGSEA. Trimming took off 0 bases at V and 1 base at J, with 9 bases between the two ends. The CDR3 protein is CSVEDLGSNYGYTF. The CDR3 DNA sequence: TGCAGCGTTGAAGATTTGGGCAGTAACTATGGCTACACCTTC.

V gene TRBV27 combines with J gene TRBJ1-5; 7 nucleotides line up with TRBD1. Unmatched junction bases numbered 6, after V lost 5 bases and J lost 5 bases. The germline V gene encodes CDR1 MNHEY and CDR2 SMNVEV (reference sequence). CDR3 length: 14 amino acids. CDR3 loop: CASSPDRVDQPQHF. In DNA, the CDR3 is TGTGCCAGCAGTCCTGACAGGGTTGATCAGCCCCAGCATTTT.

This rearrangement joins TRBV18 to TRBJ1-1; no firm D call. This CDR3 is built from 14 residues. The V gene lost 4 bases and the J gene lost 1 base, with 10 bases spanning the gap. Germline lookup yields CDR1 KGHSH and CDR2 LQKENI. The CDR3 sequence: CASSLNPGNTEAFF. In DNA, the CDR3 is TGTGCCAGCTCACTCAATCCGGGGAACACTGAAGCTTTCTTT.

The chain combines TRBV4-1 with TRBJ1-2; D is perhaps TRBD1 (6 bases). V was shortened by 1 base and J by 6 bases, with 15 bases between the two germline ends. This CDR3 is built from 15 residues. Germline CDR1 MGHRA, CDR2 YSYEKL. CDR3: CASSQVAGDYDGYTF. In DNA form, the CDR3 reads TGCGCCAGCAGCCAAGTTGCAGGGGATTATGATGGCTACACCTTC.

The V gene is TRBV12-5, the J gene TRBJ2-2; 7 bases are shared with TRBD1. Germline CDR1 and CDR2: LGHNT and FRNRAP. The CDR3 contains 16 residues. J lost 2 bases, V lost 4 bases, and 7 bases had no gene match. Written as DNA, the CDR3 is TGTGCTAGTGGTTCCCTCCGGGACAGAAACACCGGGGAGCTGTTTTTT. Protein sequence: CASGSLRDRNTGELFF.

The V and J genes are TRBV27 and TRBJ1-5, with D hard to call. Germline CDR1 and CDR2: MNHEY and SMNVEV (reference sequence). This CDR3 contains 12 residues. V shed 3 bases and J shed 7 bases, with 7 bases lying between them. CDR3 loop: CASSFTGQPQHF. The CDR3 DNA reads TGTGCCAGCAGTTTTACGGGACAGCCCCAGCATTTT.